The clone carrying this T cell receptor beta chain was observed a handful of times. Its target is not known. The sample comes from a study of cytomegalovirus exposure and HLA in healthy donors. Study results and caveats: Among TCR beta chains of equal frequency, HLA-associated ones were more clonally expanded in a later analysis. As a later analysis revealed, most CMV-associated TCR beta chains appeared HLA-restricted.

It was with 60 Vbeta and 13 Jbeta primers that the PCR ran. Repertoires were generated with immunoSEQ multiplex PCR, while TCRdb's copy carries only in-frame clones and drops some. Of approximately 150,000 clones detected, over 60% appear once; the ten largest clones hold approximately 2.5%. The specimen sequenced was PBMCs. The receptor comes from a woman aged 25 to 39 in good health and CMV-seronegative.

For the CDR3, the DNA is TGTGCCAGCAACCTAGCAGGGGGCTATGGCTACACCTTC. Translating it yields CASNLAGGYGYTF. The V and J genes are TRBV2 and TRBJ1-2; 7 nucleotides agree with TRBD1. The CDR3 runs 13 residues. J gave up 4 bases and V 7 bases, and 6 bases lay outside the gene matches. CDR1 and CDR2 from the germline V gene are SNHLY and FYNNEI.